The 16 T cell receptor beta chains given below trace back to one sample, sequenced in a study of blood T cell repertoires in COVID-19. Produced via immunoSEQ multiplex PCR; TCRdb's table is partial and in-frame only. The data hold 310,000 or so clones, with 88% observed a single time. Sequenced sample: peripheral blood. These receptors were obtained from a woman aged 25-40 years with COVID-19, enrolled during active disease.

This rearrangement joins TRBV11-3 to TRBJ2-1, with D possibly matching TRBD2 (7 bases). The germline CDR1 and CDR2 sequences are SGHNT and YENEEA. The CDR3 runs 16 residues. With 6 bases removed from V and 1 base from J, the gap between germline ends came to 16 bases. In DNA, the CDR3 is TGTGCCAGCAGTCGCGGGGGACACCCATCCTACAATGAGCAGTTCTTC. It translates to CASSRGGHPSYNEQFF.

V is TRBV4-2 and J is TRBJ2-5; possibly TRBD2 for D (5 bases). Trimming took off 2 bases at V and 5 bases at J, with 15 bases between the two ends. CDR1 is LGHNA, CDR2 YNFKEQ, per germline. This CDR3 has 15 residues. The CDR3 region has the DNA TGTGCCAGCAGCCAAAATCGGGGTTTTGGGGAGACCCAGTACTTC. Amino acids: CASSQNRGFGETQYF.

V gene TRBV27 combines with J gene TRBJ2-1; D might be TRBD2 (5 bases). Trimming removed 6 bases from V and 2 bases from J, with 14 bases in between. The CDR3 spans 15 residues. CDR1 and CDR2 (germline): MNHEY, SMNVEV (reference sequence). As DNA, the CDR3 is TGTGCCAGCAGACGTTTAGCGCCACCCTACAATGAGCAGTTCTTC. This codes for CASRRLAPPYNEQFF.

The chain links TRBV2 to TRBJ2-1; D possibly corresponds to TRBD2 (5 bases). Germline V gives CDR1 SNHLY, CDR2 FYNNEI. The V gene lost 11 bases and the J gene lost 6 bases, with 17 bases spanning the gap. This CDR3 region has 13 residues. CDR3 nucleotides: TGTGCCGGAAAAAGCGGCTCCCTCAATGAGCAGTTCTTC. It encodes CAGKSGSLNEQFF.

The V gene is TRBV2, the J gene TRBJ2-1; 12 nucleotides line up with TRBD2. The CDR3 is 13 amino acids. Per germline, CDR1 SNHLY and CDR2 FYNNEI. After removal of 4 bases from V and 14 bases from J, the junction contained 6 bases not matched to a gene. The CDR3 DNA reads TGTGCCAGCAGTGCTTCTAGCGGGAGGGCTAAGTTCTTC. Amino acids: CASSASSGRAKFF.

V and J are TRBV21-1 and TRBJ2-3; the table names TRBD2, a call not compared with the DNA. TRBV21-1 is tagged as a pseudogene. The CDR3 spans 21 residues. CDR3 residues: CASSSIPRLAGAPQSTDTQYF. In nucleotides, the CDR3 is TGTGCCAGCAGTTCCATTCCTCGACTAGCGGGAGCCCCTCAGAGCACAGATACGCAGTATTTT.

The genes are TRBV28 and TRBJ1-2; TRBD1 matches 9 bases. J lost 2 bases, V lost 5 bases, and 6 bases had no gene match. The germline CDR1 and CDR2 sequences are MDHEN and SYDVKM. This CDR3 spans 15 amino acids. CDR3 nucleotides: TGTGCCAGCAGTAAGGGACAGGGTGGGAACTATGGCTACACCTTC. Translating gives CASSKGQGGNYGYTF.

In DNA form, the CDR3 reads TGTGCCAGCAGCTTCGAAGGGGGTCCGGGTGGAAACACCATATATTTT. Translated, it gives CASSFEGGPGGNTIYF. The chain uses TRBV7-9 and TRBJ1-3, with D perhaps matching TRBD1 (6 bases). Germline V gene sequence: CDR1 SEHNR, CDR2 FQNEAQ (reference sequence). V lost 3 bases, J lost 3 bases, and 15 bases lay in between. This CDR3 comprises 16 residues.

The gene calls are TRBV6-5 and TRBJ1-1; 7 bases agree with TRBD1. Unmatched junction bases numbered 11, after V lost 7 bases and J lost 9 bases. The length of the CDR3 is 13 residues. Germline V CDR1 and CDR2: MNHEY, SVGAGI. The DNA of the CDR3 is TGTGCCAGCACCCGATCCGGGACAGAAAAAGCTTTCTTT. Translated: CASTRSGTEKAFF.

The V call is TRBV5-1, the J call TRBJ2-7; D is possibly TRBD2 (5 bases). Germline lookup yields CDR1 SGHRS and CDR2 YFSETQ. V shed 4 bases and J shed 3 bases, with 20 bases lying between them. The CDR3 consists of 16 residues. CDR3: CASSVSWSGAVYEQYF. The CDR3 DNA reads TGCGCCAGCAGCGTGTCGTGGAGCGGAGCGGTCTACGAGCAGTACTTC.

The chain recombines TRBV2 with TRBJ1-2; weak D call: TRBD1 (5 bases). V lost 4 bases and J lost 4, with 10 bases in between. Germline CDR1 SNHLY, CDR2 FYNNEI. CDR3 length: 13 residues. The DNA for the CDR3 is TGTGCCAGCAGTGTTCAGGGTCTCTATGGCTACACCTTC. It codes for CASSVQGLYGYTF. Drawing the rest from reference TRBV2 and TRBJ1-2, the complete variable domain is EPEVTQTPSHQVTQMGQEVILRCVPISNHLYFYWYRQILGQKVEFLVSFYNNEISEKSEIFDDQFSVERPDGSNFTLKIRSTKLEDSAMYFCASSVQGLYGYTFGSGTRLTVV.

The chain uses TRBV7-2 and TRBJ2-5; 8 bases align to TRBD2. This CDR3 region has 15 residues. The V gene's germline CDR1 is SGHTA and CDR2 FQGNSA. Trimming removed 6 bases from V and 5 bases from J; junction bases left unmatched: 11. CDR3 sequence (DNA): TGTGCCAGCAGGCCTACCGCGGGACTAGGGGAGACCCAGTACTTC. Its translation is CASRPTAGLGETQYF.

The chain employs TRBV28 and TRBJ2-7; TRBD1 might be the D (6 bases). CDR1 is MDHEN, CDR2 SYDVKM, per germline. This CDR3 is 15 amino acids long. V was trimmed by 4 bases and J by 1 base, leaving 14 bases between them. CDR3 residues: CASSSPRTASYEQYF. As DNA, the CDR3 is TGTGCCAGCAGTTCGCCCCGGACAGCATCCTACGAGCAGTACTTC.

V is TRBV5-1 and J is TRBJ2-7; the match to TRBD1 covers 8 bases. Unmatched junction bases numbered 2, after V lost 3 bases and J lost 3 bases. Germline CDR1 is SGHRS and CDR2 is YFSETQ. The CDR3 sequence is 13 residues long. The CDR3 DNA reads TGCGCCAGCAGCTCCAGGGGGCACTACGAGCAGTACTTC. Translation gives CASSSRGHYEQYF.

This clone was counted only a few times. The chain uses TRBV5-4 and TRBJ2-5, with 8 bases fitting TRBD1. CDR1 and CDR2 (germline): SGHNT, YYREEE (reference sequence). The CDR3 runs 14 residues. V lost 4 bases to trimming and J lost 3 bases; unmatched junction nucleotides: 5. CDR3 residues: CASSPGQGKETQYF. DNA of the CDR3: TGTGCCAGCAGCCCCGGACAGGGCAAAGAGACCCAGTACTTC.

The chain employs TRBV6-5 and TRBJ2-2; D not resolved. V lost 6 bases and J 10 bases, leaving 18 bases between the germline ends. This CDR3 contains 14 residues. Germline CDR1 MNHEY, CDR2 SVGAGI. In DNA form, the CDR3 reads TGTGCCAGCAGGCGACATGGGCTTAGTAAGGAGCTGTTTTTT. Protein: CASRRHGLSKELFF.